The table lists the clone carrying this T cell receptor beta chain with a few counts. The CDR3 runs 16 residues. The V gene's germline CDR1 is SGHTA and CDR2 FQGNSA. V was clipped by 2 bases and J by 4 bases; unmatched bases: 7. Treatment noted: oral pan-JAK inhibitor, 5-10 mg twice daily. Peripheral blood and lesional scalp punch biopsies were taken from alopecia areata patients. The data originate from a study of CD8+ T cells in alopecia areata. The wider study: For 6 to 18 months, tofacitinib was taken, and 6 months off drug followed.

cDNA prepared by RNA extraction and subsequent reverse transcription served as the template for sequencing. The repertoire was sequenced with immunoSEQ multiplex PCR; TCRdb's copy has only in-frame clones and lacks some. The sample carries approximately 180,000 clones, roughly 60% recorded once. The TCR originated in a human donor with alopecia areata. This sequence joins TRBV7-2 and TRBJ2-2; 7 bases map to TRBD1. Sequenced here: CD4+ T cells sorted from blood, sampled at week 24, from a patient treated with tofacitinib. This CDR3 is CASSLSGTALTGELFF. Here the CDR3 DNA reads TGTGCCAGCAGCTTATCCGGGACAGCCCTCACCGGGGAGCTGTTTTTT.